These 23 T cell receptor beta chains were sequenced from one sample in a study of blood T cell repertoires in COVID-19. Libraries were prepared by immunoSEQ multiplex PCR; TCRdb keeps only in-frame clonotypes and omits some of them. The table has about 410,000 clones, about nine tenths seen once. The sequencing sample was made of peripheral blood. The source of these receptors is a woman in her twenties or thirties with active or convalescent COVID-19.

This clone has a handful of counts. The rearrangement uses TRBV15 and TRBJ1-4; D ambiguous. V lost 0 bases, J lost 8 bases, and 7 bases lay in between. This CDR3 is built from 13 residues. Germline V gene data show CDR1 as LNHNV and CDR2 as YYDKDF (reference sequence). CDR3 amino acids: CATSRDRGEKLFF. DNA of the CDR3: TGTGCCACCAGCAGAGATCGAGGAGAAAAACTGTTTTTT.

V and J are TRBV5-6 and TRBJ1-1; TRBD1 might be the D (5 bases). The germline V and J ends were trimmed by 2 bases and 4 bases, with 12 bases remaining between them. Looked up from germline, CDR1 is SGHDT and CDR2 is YYEEEE. This CDR3 has 14 residues. CDR3: CASSLWGSGTEAFF. In DNA form, the CDR3 reads TGTGCCAGCAGCTTATGGGGCTCAGGCACTGAAGCTTTCTTT.

V is TRBV6-5 and J is TRBJ1-2, with D uncertain. Per the germline V gene, CDR1 is MNHEY and CDR2 is SVGAGI. The V end was cut by 5 bases, the J end by 8 bases, with 12 bases between. The length of the CDR3 is 12 residues. CDR3 sequence (DNA): TGTGCCAGCAGTCCCCTGTTGGGCGGCTACACCTTC. Residues: CASSPLLGGYTF.

Here the CDR3 reads CASSPSLYEQYF. CDR3 sequence (DNA): TGTGCCAGCAGTCCCAGTCTGTACGAGCAGTACTTC. The V call is TRBV6-6, the J call TRBJ2-7; D uncertain. Looked up from germline, CDR1 is MNHNY and CDR2 is SVGAGI (reference sequence). The V gene lost 5 bases and the J gene lost 4 bases, with 9 bases spanning the gap. CDR3 length: 12 amino acids.

In this sample, this clone turned up once. Here the CDR3 DNA reads TGTGCCAGCAGCTTAACGGCAGGGTATAACTCTGGAAACACCATATATTTT. Amino acids: CASSLTAGYNSGNTIYF. The V and J genes are TRBV7-8 and TRBJ1-3; D possibly corresponds to TRBD1 (5 bases). The germline CDR1 and CDR2 sequences are SGHVS and FQNEAQ. Trimming shortened V by 2 bases and J by 0 bases, and 14 bases separated the two germline ends. This CDR3 region has 17 residues. The whole variable domain, filled in from reference TRBV7-8 and TRBJ1-3, reads GAGVSQSPRYKVAKRGQDVALRCDPISGHVSLFWYQQALGQGPEFLTYFQNEAQLDKSGLPSDRFFAERPEGSVSTLKIQRTQQEDSAVYLCASSLTAGYNSGNTIYFGEGSWLTVV.

This CDR3 is CATRPWAGGNEQYF. CDR3 DNA sequence: TGTGCCACCAGGCCTTGGGCTGGGGGGAACGAGCAGTACTTC. The chain couples TRBV15 to TRBJ2-7; TRBD2 is a possible D gene (6 bases). Trimming removed 6 bases at V and 5 bases at J, with 17 bases between. The CDR3 contains 14 residues. CDR1 and CDR2 from the germline V gene are LNHNV and YYDKDF (reference sequence).

The chain joins TRBV5-4 to TRBJ1-2; 7 nucleotides match TRBD1. The germline gives CDR1 SGHNT, CDR2 YYREEE (reference sequence). The CDR3 is made up of 15 amino acids. Losses at the gene ends were 4 bases for V and 7 bases for J; bases not matched to a gene: 13. In DNA, the CDR3 is TGTGCCAGCAGCCGGCAAGAGACAGGGTCCGGTGGCTACACCTTC. Its protein product is CASSRQETGSGGYTF.

This clone was seen only once. The CDR3 sequence is CASSEGLAGGPDTQYF. DNA for the CDR3: TGTGCCAGCAGTGAGGGACTAGCGGGGGGGCCAGATACGCAGTATTTT. The chain recombines TRBV6-4 with TRBJ2-3; 16 nucleotides line up with TRBD2. The CDR3 runs to 16 residues. CDR1 MRHNA and CDR2 SNTAGT come from the germline V gene. Trimming cost V 3 bases and J 4 bases; bases outside gene matches: 1.

This rearrangement joins TRBV29-1 to TRBJ2-1; 9 positions match TRBD2. Germline V CDR1 and CDR2: SQVTM, ANQGSEA. This CDR3 has 15 amino acids. J gave up 1 base and V 4 bases, and 5 bases lay outside the gene matches. The CDR3 region is CSVVISGSSYNEQFF. For the CDR3, the DNA is TGCAGCGTTGTCATTAGCGGGAGTTCCTACAATGAGCAGTTCTTC.

The gene calls are TRBV5-4 and TRBJ1-1, with 9 bases lining up with TRBD1. The germline V gene encodes CDR1 SGHNT and CDR2 YYREEE (reference sequence). This CDR3 region has 13 residues. The V and J ends lost 3 bases and 3 bases, in that order; junction bases with no gene match: 0. The CDR3 reads CASSWDRDTEAFF. Written as DNA, the CDR3 is TGTGCCAGCAGCTGGGACAGGGACACTGAAGCTTTCTTT.

The chain couples TRBV6-5 to TRBJ2-3, with D possibly TRBD2 on 5 matching bases. Germline CDR1 reads MNHEY; CDR2 reads SVGAGI. CDR3 size: 15 residues. Trimming removed 6 bases from V and 0 bases from J, with 13 bases in between. Written as DNA, the CDR3 is TGTGCCAGCAGCTTCGGACTTCTTAGCACAGATACGCAGTATTTT. This translates into CASSFGLLSTDTQYF.

Concerning this clone itself: The same CDR3 can be traced to other DNA sequences in this sample. The V and J genes are TRBV5-1 and TRBJ1-2; 9 nucleotides match TRBD1. Looked up from germline, CDR1 is SGHRS and CDR2 is YFSETQ. The CDR3 is made up of 15 amino acids. Trimming at V came to 4 bases and at J to 3 bases, leaving 7 bases not matched to a gene. CDR3 loop: CASSAGTGQYYGYTF. The CDR3 DNA reads as TGCGCCAGCAGCGCCGGGACAGGGCAATACTATGGCTACACCTTC.

V is TRBV11-2 and J is TRBJ1-1; 10 nucleotides line up with TRBD1. The germline V gene has CDR1 SGHAT and CDR2 FQNNGV. This CDR3 has 14 residues. Trimming removed 1 base from V and 11 bases from J; junction bases left unmatched: 7. The CDR3 DNA reads TGTGCCAGCAGCTTAGCCCCCGGGACAGGGGCCGCTTTCTTT. This gives the protein CASSLAPGTGAAFF.

The gene calls are TRBV6-5 and TRBJ1-5; D remains unclear. Germline CDR1 is MNHEY and CDR2 is SVGAGI. This CDR3 spans 13 amino acids. V lost 8 bases and J 6 bases, leaving 14 bases between the germline ends. For the CDR3, the DNA is TGTGCCAGCTTCGATACGGGTCTTCAGCCCCAGCATTTT. It is translated as CASFDTGLQPQHF.

In this sample, this clone turned up once. The chain joins TRBV5-1 to TRBJ2-2; TRBD2 matches at 11 bases. This CDR3 comprises 16 residues. CDR1 SGHRS and CDR2 YFSETQ come from the germline V gene. Trimming at V came to 4 bases and at J to 1 base, leaving 3 bases not matched to a gene. CDR3 sequence (DNA): TGCGCCAGCAGCATAGGGACTAGCGGGAACACCGGGGAGCTGTTTTTT. Its translation is CASSIGTSGNTGELFF.

The chain is built from TRBV3-1 (or the pseudogene TRBV3-2) and TRBJ2-4, with TRBD2 identical over 14 bases. With 5 bases clipped from V and 0 bases from J, the junction kept 6 bases outside the gene matches. This CDR3 contains 18 residues. Germline assignment: CDR1 LGHDT and CDR2 YNNKEL (reference sequence). The CDR3 region is CASSYGTSGGLAKNIQYF. The CDR3 DNA follows: TGTGCCAGCAGCTATGGGACTAGCGGGGGACTAGCCAAAAACATTCAGTACTTC.

This clone was found a few times. The chain links TRBV4-1 to TRBJ2-2; D is unclear. Germline V CDR1 and CDR2: MGHRA, YSYEKL. The CDR3 runs 17 residues. Between the trimmed V and J ends, which lost 2 bases and 3 bases, there was a span of 16 bases. CDR3: CASSQSNMGFYTGELFF. CDR3 nucleotides: TGCGCCAGCAGCCAATCGAACATGGGCTTCTACACCGGGGAGCTGTTTTTT.

The chain combines TRBV27 with TRBJ2-7; D might be TRBD1 (5 bases). The V gene's germline CDR1 is MNHEY and CDR2 SMNVEV (reference sequence). The CDR3 runs to 16 residues. V lost 5 bases to trimming and J lost 3 bases, with 20 bases between them. CDR3 amino acids: CASSPLPDKPNYEQYF. In nucleotides, the CDR3 is TGTGCCAGCAGTCCACTACCGGACAAACCTAACTACGAGCAGTACTTC.

The chain recombines TRBV6-5 with TRBJ1-1; tentatively, D is TRBD1 (5 bases). The CDR3 runs to 11 residues. Trimming cost V 8 bases and J 7 bases, with 11 bases left between them. CDR1 is MNHEY and CDR2 is SVGAGI in the germline V gene. This CDR3 reads CASEKGDEAFF. Written as DNA, the CDR3 is TGTGCCAGCGAAAAAGGGGATGAAGCTTTCTTT.

This chain joins TRBV5-1 and TRBJ2-5; 7 positions agree with TRBD2. The CDR3 loop spans 16 amino acids. V shed 0 bases, J shed 0 bases, and the junction held 5 bases outside the gene matches. Germline V lookup: CDR1 SGHRS, CDR2 YFSETQ. In DNA form, the CDR3 reads TGCGCCAGCAGCTTGGCCTCGCGGGGGAACCAAGAGACCCAGTACTTC. It encodes CASSLASRGNQETQYF.

The rearrangement joins TRBV9 to TRBJ2-7; 9 bases fit TRBD2. This CDR3 is 16 amino acids long. Germline V gene data show CDR1 as SGDLS and CDR2 as YYNGEE. With V trimmed by 2 bases and J by 0 bases, 6 bases remained unmatched. The chain's CDR3 is CASSVGKREDSYEQYF. The CDR3 nucleotides are TGTGCCAGCAGCGTCGGTAAGCGGGAGGACTCCTACGAGCAGTACTTC.

The CDR3 region has the DNA TGTGCCAGCAGTGATCAACCGGGACACCTATTAGCTAACTATGGCTACACCTTC. Its protein is CASSDQPGHLLANYGYTF. The genes are TRBV6-1 and TRBJ1-2; D perhaps matches TRBD1 (6 bases). This CDR3 has 18 amino acids. The germline CDR1 and CDR2 sequences are MNHNS and SASEGT. Trimming removed 3 bases at V and 0 bases at J, with 20 bases between.

The V gene is TRBV4-1, the J gene TRBJ2-5; 13 bases are shared with TRBD2. The CDR3 sequence is 15 residues long. V lost 2 bases, J lost 5 bases, and 2 bases stayed unmatched. CDR1 and CDR2 from the germline V gene are MGHRA and YSYEKL. The CDR3 region has the DNA TGCGCCAGCAGCCAACGACTAGCGGGGGGCGAGACCCAGTACTTC. Its protein product is CASSQRLAGGETQYF.